Below, one T cell receptor beta chain is given with its context. The data stem from a study of cytomegalovirus exposure and HLA in healthy donors. Measured with immunoSEQ multiplex PCR; TCRdb has only the in-frame clones, and not every one. The sample records some 130,000 clones, almost 85% being singletons. Sequencing input: PBMCs. This receptor was taken from a man aged 30-40 years in good health and CMV-seropositive.

The CDR3 nucleotides read TGTGCCAGCAGTTCCAGCGGGGGGGGATCCTACGAGCAGTACTTC. Its protein product is CASSSSGGGSYEQYF. The chain joins TRBV6-5 to TRBJ2-7; 10 bases match TRBD2. Germline CDR1 reads MNHEY; CDR2 reads SVGAGI. V was pared by 4 bases and J by 1 base, with 4 bases of the junction left unmatched. This CDR3 contains 15 residues.